Listed here is a single T cell receptor (beta chain). Its specificity is not known. These data come from a study of a mutant IDH1 vaccine in newly diagnosed glioma. On the study more broadly: It was radiotherapy, temozolomide, or both that patients received previously, with most receiving both.

This CDR3 has 16 residues. Trimming shortened V by 0 bases and J by 0 bases, and 12 bases separated the two germline ends. Per germline, CDR1 SGHNT and CDR2 YYREEE (reference sequence). Profiling relied on immunoSEQ multiplex PCR, and the TCRdb table lists in-frame clones only, not all of them. The table lists about 51,000 clones, around 80% of them singletons. The time point is: week 5, during vaccination. Each dose of the vaccine consisted of 300 ug of mutant IDH1 20-mer peptide, with topical imiquimod. Donor tumors were new WHO grade 3 or 4 IDH1-mutant, ATRX-lost astrocytomas. The receptor was derived from a man aged 45-65 years with glioma. Here the sequenced sample was PBMCs, taken from a glioma patient whose treatment included an IDH1 peptide vaccine. The gene calls are TRBV5-4 and TRBJ2-5; D is unresolved. The CDR3 protein is CASSLAGRANQETQYF. The CDR3 DNA reads TGTGCCAGCAGCTTGGCTGGACGGGCAAACCAAGAGACCCAGTACTTC.